These 28 T cell receptor beta chains came from one sample sequenced in a study of T-cell memory formation after mild COVID-19. TCRdb reprocessed the 5' RACE reads with MiXCR, giving one entry per CDR3 protein. The sample has about 350,000 distinct CDR3 sequences, 28% seen once. The sequencing input was PBMCs or a T cell subset sorted from them (not recorded which). Source of these receptors: an adult woman who had mild COVID-19 (a few samples of this study predate the infection). Cell type and time point are not known.

The chain employs TRBV13 and TRBJ2-4; D might be TRBD2 (5 bases). Germline-derived CDR1 and CDR2 are PRHDT and FYEKMQ (reference sequence). This CDR3 comprises 14 residues. Trimming stripped 4 bases from V and 7 bases from J, with 14 bases between. This CDR3 is CASSSGLSRNIQYF. The CDR3 DNA reads as TGTGCCAGCAGCTCCGGACTCTCCCGTAACATTCAGTACTTC.

The chain employs TRBV12-3 or TRBV12-4 and TRBJ1-2; TRBD1 is a possible D gene (5 bases). The CDR3 spans 13 residues. Trimming removed 8 bases at V and 4 bases at J, with 14 bases between. The CDR3 reads CASSGRGSYGYTF. CDR3 bases: TGTGCCAGCTCAGGGAGAGGAAGCTATGGCTACACCTTC.

The chain recombines TRBV20-1 with TRBJ2-5; possibly TRBD1 for D (6 bases). Per germline, CDR1 DFQATT and CDR2 SNEGSKA (reference sequence). The CDR3 contains 14 residues. V was trimmed by 6 bases and J by 5 bases, leaving 19 bases between them. The CDR3 sequence: CSAIGTLVRETQYF. The CDR3 DNA follows: TGCAGTGCGATCGGGACACTCGTTCGGGAGACCCAGTACTTC.

The chain carries TRBV29-1 and TRBJ1-1, with D unresolved. The germline V and J ends were trimmed by 5 bases and 0 bases, with 7 bases remaining between them. The CDR3 runs 12 residues. Germline CDR1 SQVTM, CDR2 ANQGSEA. This chain's CDR3 is CSVTYMNTEAFF. The DNA for the CDR3 is TGCAGCGTTACTTACATGAACACTGAAGCTTTCTTT.

This clonotype has a handful of counts. V gene TRBV29-1 combines with J gene TRBJ2-7; D might be TRBD2 (5 bases). There are 11 residues in the CDR3. Trimming pared 1 base from V and 8 bases from J, leaving 9 bases between. Germline loops: CDR1 SQVTM, CDR2 ANQGSEA. CDR3 residues: CSVEVGEKQYF. The CDR3 nucleotides read TGCAGCGTTGAAGTTGGGGAGAAGCAGTACTTC.

The count of this clonotype is one. The genes are TRBV7-9 and TRBJ1-5, with D unclear. Germline CDR1 and CDR2: SEHNR and FQNEAQ (reference sequence). V was trimmed by 4 bases and J by 4 bases, leaving 5 bases between them. The CDR3 contains 12 residues. CDR3 bases: TGTGCCAGCAGCTATGTTAATCAGCCCCAGCATTTT. Encoded protein: CASSYVNQPQHF.

The gene calls are TRBV7-8 and TRBJ2-5; weak D call: TRBD2 (5 bases). The CDR3 spans 16 residues. Germline V gene lookup returns CDR1 SGHVS and CDR2 FQNEAQ. Trimming took off 5 bases at V and 2 bases at J, with 18 bases between the two ends. The CDR3, as DNA: TGTGCCAGCAGCCGCGCGAGGTTTGGGAGTCAAGAGACCCAGTACTTC. Its translation: CASSRARFGSQETQYF.

This clonotype was counted between two and nine times. The genes are TRBV28 and TRBJ2-3, with D possibly matching TRBD1 (6 bases). CDR3 length: 18 amino acids. The germline V and J ends were trimmed by 4 bases and 3 bases, with 23 bases remaining between them. Germline CDR1 is MDHEN and CDR2 is SYDVKM. The CDR3 sequence: CASSSHNSGDYGTDTQYF. For the CDR3, the DNA is TGTGCCAGCAGTTCACACAACTCAGGGGATTACGGGACAGATACGCAGTATTTT.

This chain joins TRBV7-2 and TRBJ2-5; D is perhaps TRBD1 (7 bases). CDR1 and CDR2 from the germline V gene are SGHTA and FQGNSA. Deletions cut 5 bases from V and 2 bases from J, with 18 bases between. This CDR3 is 16 amino acids long. The CDR3 reads CASSPRQGSGQETQYF. For the CDR3, the DNA is TGTGCCAGCAGCCCGAGACAGGGTAGCGGACAAGAGACCCAGTACTTC.

This clonotype was recorded a few times. The genes are TRBV4-3 and TRBJ1-4; D gene ambiguous. This CDR3 region has 15 residues. V lost 4 bases and J lost 10, with 19 bases in between. Germline values: CDR1 LGHNA, CDR2 YSLEER. CDR3: CASSRALSAPGKLFF. CDR3 DNA: TGCGCCAGCAGCCGAGCGCTCTCAGCCCCGGGAAAACTGTTTTTT.

The CDR3: CAWRGLAGRGPDEQFF. Written as DNA, the CDR3 is TGTGCCTGGAGAGGACTAGCGGGCAGAGGACCCGATGAGCAGTTCTTC. V and J are TRBV30 and TRBJ2-1, with 11 nucleotides matching TRBD2. The J segment lost 8 bases and the V segment lost 3 bases, leaving 12 bases of the junction unmatched. Looked up from germline, CDR1 is GTSNPN and CDR2 is SVGIG (reference sequence). This CDR3 has 16 amino acids.

This clonotype was detected a few times. The chain combines TRBV24-1 with TRBJ2-3, with D perhaps matching TRBD2 (5 bases). V was cut by 2 bases and J by 3 bases, with 11 bases left in between. The CDR3 contains 15 residues. Germline V gene data show CDR1 as KGHDR and CDR2 as SFDVKD. The CDR3 region is CATSDWAGVTDTQYF. CDR3 sequence (DNA): TGTGCCACCAGTGATTGGGCGGGTGTAACAGATACGCAGTATTTT.

This sequence joins TRBV7-9 and TRBJ2-3, with D hard to call. V lost 4 bases to trimming and J lost 4 bases, with 12 bases between them. Germline V gene lookup returns CDR1 SEHNR and CDR2 FQNEAQ (reference sequence). This CDR3 has 14 amino acids. The CDR3 DNA reads as TGTGCCAGCAGCTCCGACACTCGCGCAGATACGCAGTATTTT. It translates to CASSSDTRADTQYF.

Only one count was recorded for this clonotype. V usage is TRBV6-1 and J usage is TRBJ2-1; no reliable D call. The CDR3 is made up of 12 amino acids. Germline V lookup: CDR1 MNHNS, CDR2 SASEGT. Trimming cost V 2 bases and J 6 bases, with 5 bases left between them. The CDR3 region has the DNA TGTGCCAGCAGTGAACTTTTCAATGAGCAGTTCTTC. Amino acid sequence: CASSELFNEQFF.

The rearrangement joins TRBV7-9 to TRBJ1-6, with D possibly being TRBD1 (5 bases). From germline, CDR1 is SEHNR and CDR2 FQNEAQ (reference sequence). The V end was cut by 5 bases, the J end by 8 bases, with 10 bases between. The CDR3 spans 13 residues. The CDR3 DNA reads TGTGCCAGCAGCGTAGACAGTTATTCACCCCTCCACTTT. This gives the protein CASSVDSYSPLHF.

This clonotype was picked up many times. The V call is TRBV5-1, the J call TRBJ2-1, with D maybe TRBD2 (6 bases). The V end was cut by 0 bases, the J end by 6 bases, with 10 bases between. The CDR3 loop spans 14 amino acids. Germline V gives CDR1 SGHRS, CDR2 YFSETQ. Here the CDR3 reads CASSLGGKGNEQFF. Here the CDR3 DNA reads TGCGCCAGCAGCTTGGGCGGGAAGGGCAATGAGCAGTTCTTC.

The V call is TRBV12-3 or TRBV12-4, the J call TRBJ2-1; TRBD2 matches 9 bases. The V gene end was trimmed by 7 bases and the J gene end by 0 bases; junction bases not matched to a gene: 7. The CDR3 has 16 amino acids. The CDR3 nucleotides are TGTGCCAGCACCGAGACTAGCGGAAGCTCCTACAATGAGCAGTTCTTC. Translated: CASTETSGSSYNEQFF.

This clonotype appeared many times. The gene calls are TRBV7-8 and TRBJ2-3; 8 nucleotides line up with TRBD2. Looked up from germline, CDR1 is SGHVS and CDR2 is FQNEAQ. V lost 5 bases to trimming and J lost 0 bases; unmatched junction nucleotides: 1. CDR3 length: 14 amino acids. The CDR3 sequence: CASSRGRSTDTQYF. The CDR3 bases are TGTGCCAGCAGCCGCGGGAGGAGCACAGATACGCAGTATTTT. Full variable domain (remainder filled in from reference TRBV7-8 and TRBJ2-3): GAGVSQSPRYKVAKRGQDVALRCDPISGHVSLFWYQQALGQGPEFLTYFQNEAQLDKSGLPSDRFFAERPEGSVSTLKIQRTQQEDSAVYLCASSRGRSTDTQYFGPGTRLTVL.

V is TRBV5-1 and J is TRBJ2-1, with TRBD2 identical over 11 bases. This CDR3 is 14 amino acids long. V dropped 1 base and J dropped 8; count of bases not matched to a gene: 2. Germline V CDR1 and CDR2: SGHRS, YFSETQ. The CDR3 bases are TGCGCCAGCAGCTTGACTAGCGGGAGTGATGAGCAGTTCTTC. It is translated as CASSLTSGSDEQFF. Together with reference TRBV5-1 and TRBJ2-1, the CDR3 gives the full variable domain: KAGVTQTPRYLIKTRGQQVTLSCSPISGHRSVSWYQQTPGQGLQFLFEYFSETQRNKGNFPGRFSGRQFSNSRSEMNVSTLELGDSALYLCASSLTSGSDEQFFGPGTRLTVL.

The chain has TRBV5-1 and TRBJ2-5, with D tentatively TRBD2 (5 bases). Germline CDR1 SGHRS, CDR2 YFSETQ. V was pared by 3 bases and J by 1 base, with 10 bases between. The CDR3 is 14 amino acids. The CDR3, as DNA: TGCGCCAGCAGCTCGTCGGGAATCCAAGAGACCCAGTACTTC. Protein product: CASSSSGIQETQYF.

This clonotype occurred many times. The chain combines TRBV20-1 with TRBJ2-6, with 14 bases lining up with TRBD2. The germline V gene has CDR1 DFQATT and CDR2 SNEGSKA (reference sequence). V shed 5 bases and J 0 bases; nucleotides not matched to a gene: 9. The CDR3 is made up of 19 amino acids. The CDR3 protein is CSAGGTSGGLSSGANVLTF. The CDR3 DNA sequence: TGCAGTGCTGGGGGGACTAGCGGGGGACTCAGCTCTGGGGCCAACGTCCTGACTTTC.

This clonotype was counted between two and nine times. V gene TRBV29-1 combines with J gene TRBJ2-3; TRBD2 agrees at 10 bases. The CDR3 sequence is 12 residues long. Germline CDR1 and CDR2: SQVTM and ANQGSEA. J lost 6 bases, V lost 7 bases, and 4 bases had no gene match. The CDR3 region is CSGTSGGDTQYF. The CDR3 bases are TGCAGCGGGACTAGCGGAGGGGATACGCAGTATTTT.

This clonotype was detected a few times. The CDR3: CASSFPGGGNEQFF. The CDR3 nucleotides are TGTGCCAGCAGCTTCCCAGGGGGCGGGAATGAGCAGTTCTTC. The chain joins TRBV7-9 to TRBJ2-1; the match to TRBD1 covers 8 bases. Germline CDR1 and CDR2: SEHNR and FQNEAQ (reference sequence). Unmatched junction bases numbered 5, after V lost 3 bases and J lost 7 bases. The CDR3 runs 14 residues.

The rearrangement uses TRBV12-3 or TRBV12-4 and TRBJ2-7; 7 nucleotides agree with TRBD1. This CDR3 comprises 13 residues. Trimming at V came to 4 bases and at J to 2 bases, leaving 2 bases not matched to a gene. As DNA, the CDR3 is TGTGCCAGCAGTTGGACAGGAACCTACGAGCAGTACTTC. Translation: CASSWTGTYEQYF.

In this sample, this clonotype turned up a few times. CDR3 protein: CSDRPQGREGTQYF. CDR3 DNA sequence: TGCAGCGATCGACCTCAAGGTAGAGAAGGGACCCAGTACTTC. The genes are TRBV29-1 and TRBJ2-5; no definite D call. Between the trimmed V and J ends, which lost 7 bases and 7 bases, there was a span of 22 bases. CDR1 SQVTM and CDR2 ANQGSEA come from the germline V gene. This CDR3 has 14 residues.

This clonotype was picked up a small number of times. This chain uses TRBV2 with TRBJ1-2, with 12 bases identical to TRBD1. CDR1 and CDR2 (germline): SNHLY, FYNNEI. CDR3 length equals 15 residues. With V trimmed by 6 bases and J by 5 bases, 7 bases remained unmatched. This CDR3 reads CASRDGTGGRYGYTF. In DNA, the CDR3 is TGTGCCAGCAGAGATGGGACAGGGGGCAGATATGGCTACACCTTC.

The chain joins TRBV5-1 to TRBJ2-2; D unresolved. Germline CDR1 reads SGHRS; CDR2 reads YFSETQ. CDR3 length equals 13 residues. The V gene lost 6 bases and the J gene lost 6 bases, with 12 bases spanning the gap. The CDR3 DNA sequence: TGCGCCAGCACTTCCTCTAGAGCCGGGGAGCTGTTTTTT. Translation gives CASTSSRAGELFF. Filled out from reference TRBV5-1 and TRBJ2-2, the complete variable domain reads KAGVTQTPRYLIKTRGQQVTLSCSPISGHRSVSWYQQTPGQGLQFLFEYFSETQRNKGNFPGRFSGRQFSNSRSEMNVSTLELGDSALYLCASTSSRAGELFFGEGSRLTVL.

This clonotype was observed a handful of times. The chain carries TRBV5-1 and TRBJ2-3; D gene unclear. The germline gives CDR1 SGHRS, CDR2 YFSETQ. The V end was cut by 1 base, the J end by 2 bases, with 8 bases between. There are 14 residues in the CDR3. The CDR3 bases are TGCGCCAGCAGCTTGAACTCGGCCACAGATACGCAGTATTTT. Residues: CASSLNSATDTQYF. Looking up the rest from reference TRBV5-1 and TRBJ2-3 gives the full variable domain: KAGVTQTPRYLIKTRGQQVTLSCSPISGHRSVSWYQQTPGQGLQFLFEYFSETQRNKGNFPGRFSGRQFSNSRSEMNVSTLELGDSALYLCASSLNSATDTQYFGPGTRLTVL.